These 15 T cell receptor beta chains came from one sample sequenced in a study of tumor-infiltrating lymphocytes in primary liver carcinoma. Unsorted bulk tissue (roughly 17-32 mg) underwent RNA and DNA co-extraction. From approximately 500 ng total RNA, TCR beta cDNA was generated with a primer in the constant region. Three nested multiplex PCR rounds, a slightly modified ARM-PCR method, built the TCR beta libraries. Forward primers for TRBV1-TRBV30 and a C-beta reverse primer served the first two PCR rounds, at roughly 10 cycles each. TCRdb processed the multiplex PCR reads anew with MiXCR; each CDR3 protein has one entry. The repertoire holds about 20,000 distinct CDR3 sequences, with approximately 70% as singletons. Input material: liver tumor tissue from sampling region 1. Documented subset: tumor region T1, superior pole. These receptors were collected from a man in his forties with primary liver carcinoma and hepatitis B virus infection.

This chain connects TRBV7-9 to TRBJ2-3; TRBD1 matches at 8 bases. CDR3 length: 15 residues. After removal of 4 bases from V and 4 bases from J, the junction contained 7 bases not matched to a gene. CDR1 and CDR2 from the germline V gene are SEHNR and FQNEAQ (reference sequence). The CDR3 is CASSSDRDGADTQYF. DNA of the CDR3: TGTGCCAGCAGCTCGGACAGGGACGGGGCAGATACGCAGTATTTT.

About this clonotype itself: Compared with germline, one end of the junction differs, possibly owing to a read error. The rearrangement joins TRBV6-2 or TRBV6-3 to TRBJ2-3; D gene ambiguous. This CDR3 spans 14 amino acids. Germline CDR1 reads MNHEY; CDR2 reads SVGEGT. The CDR3 region is CVSSPDLHPDTQYF. DNA for the CDR3: TGTGTCAGCAGTCCCGACTTACATCCAGATACGCAGTATTTT.

This clonotype was counted a single time. One end of the junction fails to match germline, which may point to a read error. This chain joins TRBV5-1 and TRBJ2-5; possibly TRBD1 for D (6 bases). This CDR3 has 16 amino acids. Germline CDR1 and CDR2: SGHRS and YFSETQ. CDR3 residues: CTSSLAGQGIQETQYF. The CDR3 bases are TGCACCAGCAGCTTGGCCGGGCAGGGGATCCAAGAGACCCAGTACTTC.

The V gene is TRBV30, the J gene TRBJ2-1; perhaps TRBD1 as D (6 bases). CDR3 size: 13 residues. Germline CDR1 and CDR2: GTSNPN and SVGIG (reference sequence). Trimming took off 2 bases at V and 9 bases at J, with 14 bases between the two ends. CDR3: CAWSRVSRGEQFF. CDR3 nucleotides: TGTGCCTGGAGTCGGGTCAGCAGGGGTGAGCAGTTCTTC. Full variable domain (remainder filled in from reference TRBV30 and TRBJ2-1): SQTIHQWPATLVQPVGSPLSLECTVEGTSNPNLYWYRQAAGRGLQLLFYSVGIGQISSEVPQNLSASRPQDRQFILSSKKLLLSDSGFYLCAWSRVSRGEQFFGPGTRLTVL.

Note on this clonotype: The junction and the germline gene differ at one end; a read error may be behind it. DNA for the CDR3: TGTACCAGCAGATCCACAGACCCCTACGAGCAGTACTTC. Translating gives CTSRSTDPYEQYF. V gene TRBV6-6 combines with J gene TRBJ2-7; D not certain. The CDR3 is 13 amino acids. Germline-derived CDR1 and CDR2 are MNHNY and SVGAGI (reference sequence).

The chain combines TRBV10-3 with TRBJ2-5; the D gene is possibly TRBD1 (5 bases). The CDR3 is made up of 14 amino acids. Looked up from germline, CDR1 is ENHRY and CDR2 is SYGVKD. With 6 bases removed from V and 1 base from J, the gap between germline ends came to 12 bases. As DNA, the CDR3 is TGTGCCATCAGCCCCAACAGGTCCCAAGAGACCCAGTACTTC. It is translated as CAISPNRSQETQYF.

As regards this clonotype: A read error is possible here, since a much larger clone lies one base away. This chain uses TRBV2 with TRBJ2-1; no clear D gene. The CDR3 spans 12 residues. CDR1 is SNHLY, CDR2 FYNNEI, per germline. The DNA for the CDR3 is TGTGCCAGCACCTCAGAATACATTGAGCAGTTCTTC. This translates into CASTSEYIEQFF.

CDR3 protein: CASPHSYEQYF. DNA for the CDR3: TGTGCCAGCCCCCACTCCTACGAGCAGTACTTC. V and J are TRBV18 and TRBJ2-7; no reliable D call. V was clipped by 8 bases and J by 0 bases, with 5 bases between them. Germline loops: CDR1 KGHSH, CDR2 LQKENI. The CDR3 is made up of 11 amino acids.

This rearrangement joins TRBV4-1 to TRBJ2-1; D might be TRBD2 (7 bases). The CDR3 consists of 21 residues. Trimming cost V 1 base and J 12 bases, with 37 bases left between them. The V gene's germline CDR1 is MGHRA and CDR2 YSYEKL. The CDR3: CASSQGTRGQEFLTPTDVQFF. The CDR3 DNA reads TGCGCCAGCAGCCAAGGTACGCGGGGGCAGGAGTTTCTCACCCCCACGGATGTGCAGTTCTTC.

This clonotype counts as medium-sized. The chain joins TRBV29-1 to TRBJ2-2; a possible D gene is TRBD1 (6 bases). CDR3 size: 14 residues. Trimming left V 5 bases short and J 4 bases short, with 14 bases between. Germline V CDR1 and CDR2: SQVTM, ANQGSEA. CDR3 protein: CSVRDNRITGELFF. The CDR3 coding sequence is TGCAGCGTTCGGGACAATAGGATCACCGGGGAGCTGTTTTTT.

There are a few counts of this clonotype. J is TRBJ2-3 and V is TRBV29-1; tentative D call: TRBD2 (5 bases). The CDR3 is 15 residues long. V was pared by 4 bases and J by 3 bases, with 17 bases between. Germline CDR1 and CDR2: SQVTM and ANQGSEA. The CDR3 nucleotides are TGCAGCGTTGTCGTCCTAGCAGGAAGAACAGATACGCAGTATTTT. It translates to CSVVVLAGRTDTQYF.

Points on this clonotype: A much larger clonotype is one base distant, so this may be a read error. The rearrangement uses TRBV4-1 and TRBJ2-1; D gene uncertain. Trimming left V 4 bases short and J 5 bases short, with 12 bases between. The CDR3 spans 14 residues. Germline V lookup: CDR1 MGHRA, CDR2 YSYEKL. CDR3 nucleotides: TGCGCCAGCAGCCCGCTCGATAACAACAATGAGCAGTTCTTC. Amino acids: CASSPLDNNNEQFF.

This clonotype was seen only once. J is TRBJ2-7 and V is TRBV29-1; D is perhaps TRBD1 or TRBD2 (6 bases each). The CDR3 is 15 residues long. In germline, CDR1 is SQVTM, CDR2 ANQGSEA. The DNA for the CDR3 is TGCAGTGTCAGGACGATGGGGGGCGTAATCTACGAGCAGTACTTC. The encoded protein is CSVRTMGGVIYEQYF.

The chain employs TRBV4-1 and TRBJ2-5; a possible D gene is TRBD2 (6 bases). Germline V gene data show CDR1 as MGHRA and CDR2 as YSYEKL. The V and J ends lost 4 bases and 5 bases respectively, with 14 bases between them. The CDR3 consists of 14 residues. In DNA form, the CDR3 reads TGCGCCAGCAGCCCTTCGGGGGACGGTGAGACCCAGTACTTC. Its protein product is CASSPSGDGETQYF.

As for this clonotype: The conserved closing phenylalanine or tryptophan is absent in this CDR3, likely reflecting a read error. CDR3 sequence (DNA): TGCGCCAGAAGCCAAGGGAACAGGAACTATGGCTACACCTTA. This sequence encodes CARSQGNRNYGYTL. The rearrangement uses TRBV4-1 and TRBJ1-2; possible D gene TRBD1, 5 bases. The CDR3 is 14 residues long. Germline V gene data show CDR1 as MGHRA and CDR2 as YSYEKL.